This TCR beta chain was retrieved from a study of blood T cell repertoires in COVID-19. Across the whole study: COVID-19 samples, acute and convalescent, were from the United States, Italy and Spain. T cells, B-cell-depleted T cells, or PBMCs supplied cDNA or gDNA.

The CDR3 has 14 amino acids. Original data processing: Amplification of reference gene primers provided the estimated nucleated cell counts. Profiling relied on immunoSEQ multiplex PCR, and the TCRdb table lists in-frame clones only, not all of them. The V and J calls and the clone size are those of that table, but D and trimming were determined from the DNA. The table lists about 90,000 clones, approximately 92% of them singletons. This receptor was identified in a woman aged 60-70 years with active COVID-19. What was sequenced was peripheral blood. This rearrangement joins TRBV12-2 to TRBJ1-1; the table gives TRBD1 as D, unverified against the DNA. TRBV12-2 is annotated as a pseudogene. CDR3 DNA: TGTGCAAGTCGCTATAACAGGGGACCCCCTGAAGCTTTCTTT. It yields the protein CASRYNRGPPEAFF.